This T cell receptor beta chain was sequenced for a study of response to subunit inactivated influenza vaccine. Study-level findings and limits: Authors suggested that a seasonal influenza vaccination recruits few new T cells each time.

The ends lost 4 bases at V and 4 bases at J; junction bases unmatched: 7. Germline V gives CDR1 SGHRS, CDR2 YFSETQ. This CDR3 has 16 residues. This clonotype was seen a few times. Its antigen is not known. TCRdb redid the calling of the RT-PCR reads with MiXCR, one entry per CDR3 protein. Among 550,000 to 600,000 distinct CDR3 sequences listed, around 11% were seen once. Sequenced material: PBMCs from blood, taken on the day of vaccination. The TCR comes from a man aged 50 to 59 who received an inactivated influenza vaccine. V and J are TRBV5-1 and TRBJ1-5; 11 bases map to TRBD1. The CDR3 nucleotides are TGCGCCAGCAGCCCTGGACAGGGGGCTCTAAATCAGCCCCAGCATTTT. It codes for CASSPGQGALNQPQHF.